This T cell receptor (beta chain) was captured in a study of blood T cell repertoires in COVID-19. Background on the study: The origin of the acute and convalescent COVID-19 samples was the United States, Italy and Spain. Sources were T cells, B-cell-depleted T cells, or PBMCs; the material itself was cDNA or gDNA.

The authors' processing: Using reference gene primer amplification, nucleated cell counts were estimated. The table came from immunoSEQ multiplex PCR; TCRdb's copy has only in-frame clones and leaves some out. Clone size and the V and J calls come from that table; the DNA yielded D and trimming. The sample has approximately 100,000 clones, around 90% seen once; the top ten hold more than 5.5%. V dropped 4 bases and J dropped 7; count of bases not matched to a gene: 2. Germline V gene data show CDR1 as SGHAT and CDR2 as FQNNGV. This CDR3 comprises 14 residues. This clone has only one observation. The sequenced sample was peripheral blood. The origin of this receptor is a woman in her sixties or seventies with acute or convalescent COVID-19. This chain connects TRBV11-2 to TRBJ1-4; TRBD1 matches 11 bases. This chain's CDR3 is CASSSGTGGEKLFF. CDR3 nucleotide sequence: TGTGCCAGCAGCTCCGGGACAGGGGGTGAAAAACTGTTTTTT.